Below, 21 T cell receptor beta chains from the same sample are listed, as sequenced in a study of cytomegalovirus exposure and HLA in healthy donors. Researchers ran the PCR with 60 Vbeta and 13 Jbeta primers. Measured with immunoSEQ multiplex PCR; TCRdb has only the in-frame clones, and not every one. The table includes about 96,000 clones, around 77% detected once. The sequenced material came from PBMCs. The receptors were sampled from a man aged 50-60 years in good health and CMV-seropositive.

This clone is a singleton in its sample. This rearrangement joins TRBV28 to TRBJ1-5; D uncertain. This CDR3 contains 14 residues. Germline-derived CDR1 and CDR2 are MDHEN and SYDVKM. V was cut by 4 bases and J by 9 bases, with 16 bases left in between. The CDR3 bases are TGTGCCAGCAGTTCCATCTACGTCCGCTTGCCCCAGCATTTT. Amino acid sequence: CASSSIYVRLPQHF.

V and J are TRBV19 and TRBJ1-4; 11 bases line up with TRBD1. Looked up from germline, CDR1 is LNHDA and CDR2 is SQIVND (reference sequence). The V segment lost 3 bases and the J segment 6 bases; nucleotides outside the gene matches: 6. CDR3 length: 16 amino acids. The CDR3, as DNA: TGTGCCAGTAGTATGGGTCGGGACAGGGGGTATGAAAAACTGTTTTTT. This gives the protein CASSMGRDRGYEKLFF. Full variable domain (remainder filled in from reference TRBV19 and TRBJ1-4): DGGITQSPKYLFRKEGQNVTLSCEQNLNHDAMYWYRQDPGQGLRLIYYSQIVNDFQKGDIAEGYSVSREKKESFPLTVTSAQKNPTAFYLCASSMGRDRGYEKLFFGSGTQLSVL.

The rearrangement joins TRBV6-4 to TRBJ1-1; D is unresolved. Germline V gene lookup returns CDR1 MRHNA and CDR2 SNTAGT. With 3 bases removed from V and 2 bases from J, the gap between germline ends came to 10 bases. The CDR3 totals 14 residues. The CDR3 spells CASSEQPENTEAFF. For the CDR3, the DNA is TGTGCCAGCAGTGAACAGCCCGAAAACACTGAAGCTTTCTTT.

This chain joins TRBV4-3 and TRBJ1-2; D not resolved. CDR3 length: 14 residues. The V gene lost 0 bases and the J gene lost 7 bases, with 12 bases spanning the gap. In germline, CDR1 is LGHNA, CDR2 YSLEER. Here the CDR3 DNA reads TGCGCCAGCAGCCAAGAACGGGAGGTTGGTGGCTACACCTTC. Protein sequence: CASSQEREVGGYTF.

J is TRBJ2-3 and V is TRBV6-4; D call uncertain. Trimming took 3 bases from V and 5 from J, leaving 9 bases between them. CDR3 size: 13 residues. Germline CDR1 MRHNA, CDR2 SNTAGT. CDR3: CASSESYRDTQYF. As DNA, the CDR3 is TGTGCCAGCAGTGAATCATATAGAGATACGCAGTATTTT.

The chain combines TRBV19 with TRBJ1-5; D gene ambiguous. The CDR3 covers 15 residues. Trimming removed 2 bases from V and 0 bases from J, with 8 bases in between. Germline CDR1 reads LNHDA; CDR2 reads SQIVND (reference sequence). CDR3: CASSITVNSNQPQHF. CDR3 bases: TGTGCCAGTAGTATAACAGTGAATAGCAATCAGCCCCAGCATTTT.

The chain joins TRBV30 to TRBJ1-5, with D possibly matching TRBD1 (6 bases). The length of the CDR3 is 13 residues. From germline, CDR1 is GTSNPN and CDR2 SVGIG (reference sequence). Trimming cost V 2 bases and J 7 bases, with 12 bases left between them. The CDR3 DNA follows: TGTGCCTGGAGTCTAGGGGGAGCACAGCCCCAGCATTTT. The encoded protein is CAWSLGGAQPQHF.

V usage is TRBV2 and J usage is TRBJ2-1; D possibly corresponds to TRBD2 (5 bases). V lost 9 bases and J lost 4, with 19 bases in between. This CDR3 comprises 15 residues. Looked up from germline, CDR1 is SNHLY and CDR2 is FYNNEI. CDR3 region: CASRPDLREYNEQFF. The CDR3 DNA reads TGTGCCAGTAGACCCGACCTTAGGGAGTACAATGAGCAGTTCTTC.

The chain combines TRBV19 with TRBJ1-2; no clear D gene. The CDR3 consists of 12 residues. Looked up from germline, CDR1 is LNHDA and CDR2 is SQIVND (reference sequence). V dropped 7 bases and J dropped 5 bases, with 11 bases sitting between them. The CDR3 loop is CASTSTLYGYTF. The CDR3 DNA follows: TGTGCCAGTACCTCGACACTTTATGGCTACACCTTC.

The chain carries TRBV7-3 and TRBJ2-7, with TRBD1 identical over 10 bases. The CDR3 is 21 amino acids. Germline V gene sequence: CDR1 SGHTA, CDR2 FQGTGA. The ends lost 3 bases at V and 3 bases at J; junction bases unmatched: 23. This chain's CDR3 is CASSFIHRDRGLKIGVYEQYF. CDR3 DNA: TGTGCCAGCAGCTTCATTCACCGGGACAGGGGCCTTAAGATAGGGGTCTACGAGCAGTACTTC.

V gene TRBV6-6 combines with J gene TRBJ1-2; 7 bases match TRBD1. The CDR3 is 14 residues long. V shed 2 bases and J 2 bases; nucleotides not matched to a gene: 2. Germline-derived CDR1 and CDR2 are MNHNY and SVGAGI (reference sequence). The CDR3 loop reads CASSYGTENYGYTF. CDR3 nucleotides: TGTGCCAGCAGTTACGGGACAGAAAACTATGGCTACACCTTC.

This chain uses TRBV11-2 with TRBJ2-7; 12 bases line up with TRBD2. Unmatched junction bases numbered 5, after V lost 5 bases and J lost 3 bases. The germline V gene encodes CDR1 SGHAT and CDR2 FQNNGV. The CDR3 has 15 amino acids. The CDR3 nucleotides read TGTGCCAGCAGCCCCCGGACTAGCGGGGACTACGAGCAGTACTTC. Amino acid sequence: CASSPRTSGDYEQYF.

For the CDR3, the DNA is TGTGCCAGCAGCTTAACTAGCGGGGTAAATGAGCAGTTCTTC. Protein sequence: CASSLTSGVNEQFF. This chain links TRBV7-2 with TRBJ2-1; 10 bases are a match to TRBD2. CDR1 SGHTA and CDR2 FQGNSA come from the germline V gene. CDR3 length: 14 residues. V gave up 2 bases and J gave up 7 bases; unmatched junction bases: 2.

The genes are TRBV6-5 and TRBJ1-2; 7 nucleotides agree with TRBD1. J gave up 7 bases and V 2 bases, and 10 bases lay outside the gene matches. CDR1 and CDR2 from the germline V gene are MNHEY and SVGAGI. This CDR3 is 15 amino acids long. This CDR3 reads CASSYLDRFRGGYTF. CDR3 coding DNA: TGTGCCAGCAGTTACCTGGACAGGTTTCGTGGTGGCTACACCTTC.

The chain carries TRBV7-9 and TRBJ2-1; 10 bases fit TRBD1. The trim removed 1 base at V and 6 bases at J, leaving 0 bases unmatched. The CDR3 totals 14 residues. CDR1 SEHNR and CDR2 FQNEAQ come from the germline V gene (reference sequence). CDR3 DNA: TGTGCCAGCAGCTTAGGGACAGGGGGCAATGAGCAGTTCTTC. Protein sequence: CASSLGTGGNEQFF.

This sequence joins TRBV19 and TRBJ1-2, with D possibly being TRBD1 (6 bases). Germline loops: CDR1 LNHDA, CDR2 SQIVND (reference sequence). Trimming removed 0 bases from V and 4 bases from J, with 9 bases in between. The CDR3 totals 14 residues. The CDR3, as DNA: TGTGCCAGTAGTATAGAGGGCAGGGGCTATGGCTACACCTTC. As protein: CASSIEGRGYGYTF.

This chain joins TRBV19 and TRBJ1-3; D is unresolved. V lost 2 bases and J lost 4, with 9 bases in between. Germline CDR1 and CDR2: LNHDA and SQIVND (reference sequence). The CDR3 contains 14 residues. The CDR3 sequence: CASSIQNVGNTIYF. The CDR3 nucleotides read TGTGCCAGTAGTATACAGAACGTGGGAAACACCATATATTTT.

The V gene is TRBV11-2, the J gene TRBJ1-6; D remains unclear. The CDR3 contains 15 residues. CDR1 and CDR2 from the germline V gene are SGHAT and FQNNGV. Trimming removed 4 bases from V and 10 bases from J, with 17 bases in between. CDR3 in amino acids: CASSSERRARSPLHF. CDR3 nucleotide sequence: TGTGCCAGCAGCTCGGAGCGGAGGGCTAGGTCACCCCTCCACTTT.

This chain joins TRBV5-1 and TRBJ2-6, with D perhaps matching TRBD1 (6 bases). With 1 base removed from V and 0 bases from J, the gap between germline ends came to 20 bases. The CDR3 contains 20 residues. Germline CDR1 and CDR2: SGHRS and YFSETQ. The CDR3 nucleotides are TGCGCCAGCAGCTTGTTGGGAACAGGACAGACAAGCTCTGGGGCCAACGTCCTGACTTTC. The encoded protein is CASSLLGTGQTSSGANVLTF. The complete variable domain, with remaining parts taken from reference TRBV5-1 and TRBJ2-6, reads KAGVTQTPRYLIKTRGQQVTLSCSPISGHRSVSWYQQTPGQGLQFLFEYFSETQRNKGNFPGRFSGRQFSNSRSEMNVSTLELGDSALYLCASSLLGTGQTSSGANVLTFGAGSRLTVL.

The gene calls are TRBV7-9 and TRBJ1-2; 8 bases map to TRBD1. CDR3 length: 13 residues. Germline CDR1 is SEHNR and CDR2 is FQNEAQ (reference sequence). The V and J ends lost 5 bases and 7 bases, in that order; junction bases with no gene match: 6. The CDR3 sequence is CASSPTGGTGYTF. For the CDR3, the DNA is TGTGCCAGCAGCCCAACAGGGGGAACTGGCTACACCTTC.

V is TRBV5-4 and J is TRBJ2-7; TRBD1 aligns across 9 bases. The CDR3 is 15 amino acids. V lost 7 bases and J lost 6; bases outside the gene matches: 14. Germline V lookup: CDR1 SGHNT, CDR2 YYREEE (reference sequence). This CDR3 is CASGLTGTGIGEQYF. The DNA of the CDR3 is TGTGCCAGCGGCCTCACCGGGACAGGGATAGGCGAGCAGTACTTC.